This T cell receptor (beta chain) was recorded in a study of cytomegalovirus exposure and HLA in healthy donors. Study observations and caveats: A later analysis showed TCR association rates differing by HLA locus, peaking at DRB1 and lowest at HLA-C.

This clone was seen just once. Its target is unknown. Vbeta (60) and Jbeta (13) primers were used in the PCR. Repertoires were generated with immunoSEQ multiplex PCR, while TCRdb's copy carries only in-frame clones and drops some. The sample carries some 60,000 clones, 65% to 85% recorded once. CDR1 MRHNA and CDR2 SNTAGT come from the germline V gene. V shed 3 bases, J shed 0 bases, and the junction held 1 base outside the gene matches. CDR3 length: 16 amino acids. The sample taken for sequencing was PBMCs. The TCR sequence derives from a male donor in good health and CMV-seronegative. V usage is TRBV6-4 and J usage is TRBJ2-6; 8 bases are a match to TRBD1. The CDR3 sequence is CASSETGGSGANVLTF. CDR3 in DNA: TGTGCCAGCAGTGAAACAGGGGGCTCTGGGGCCAACGTCCTGACTTTC.